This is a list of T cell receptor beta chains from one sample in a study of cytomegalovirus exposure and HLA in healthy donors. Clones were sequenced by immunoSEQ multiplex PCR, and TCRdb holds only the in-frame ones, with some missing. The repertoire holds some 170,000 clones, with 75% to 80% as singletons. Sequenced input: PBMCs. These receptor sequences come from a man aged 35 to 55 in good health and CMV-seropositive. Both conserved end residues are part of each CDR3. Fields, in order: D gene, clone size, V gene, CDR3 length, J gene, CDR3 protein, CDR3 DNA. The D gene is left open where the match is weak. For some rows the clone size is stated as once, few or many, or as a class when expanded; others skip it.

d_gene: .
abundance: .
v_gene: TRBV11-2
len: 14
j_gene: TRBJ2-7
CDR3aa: CASSDSAGAYEQYF
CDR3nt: TGTGCCAGCAGCGACTCTGCCGGCGCCTACGAGCAGTACTTC

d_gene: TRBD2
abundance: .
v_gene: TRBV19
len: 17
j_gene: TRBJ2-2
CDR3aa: CASSTGLAGWNTGELFF
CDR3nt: TGTGCCAGTAGTACCGGACTAGCGGGATGGAACACCGGGGAGCTGTTTTTT

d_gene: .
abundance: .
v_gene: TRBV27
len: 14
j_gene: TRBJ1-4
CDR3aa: CASSPSGSNEKLFF
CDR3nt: TGTGCCAGCAGTCCCTCGGGGTCTAATGAAAAACTGTTTTTT

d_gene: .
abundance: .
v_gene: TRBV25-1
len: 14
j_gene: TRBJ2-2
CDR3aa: CASSESRVAGELFF
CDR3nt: TGTGCCAGCAGTGAATCCAGGGTGGCCGGGGAGCTGTTTTTT

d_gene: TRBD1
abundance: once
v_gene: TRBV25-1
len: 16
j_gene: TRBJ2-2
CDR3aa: CASSENRDSYTGELFF
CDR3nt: TGTGCCAGCAGTGAGAACCGGGACAGCTACACCGGGGAGCTGTTTTTT

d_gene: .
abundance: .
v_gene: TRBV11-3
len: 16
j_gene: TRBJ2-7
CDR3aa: CASSLVPSAVTSEQYF
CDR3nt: TGTGCCAGCAGCTTAGTCCCTTCCGCGGTCACCTCCGAGCAGTACTTC

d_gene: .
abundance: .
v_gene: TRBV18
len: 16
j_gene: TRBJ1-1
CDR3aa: CASSPAGEYRDTEAFF
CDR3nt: TGTGCCAGCTCACCGGCGGGAGAATATAGGGACACTGAAGCTTTCTTT

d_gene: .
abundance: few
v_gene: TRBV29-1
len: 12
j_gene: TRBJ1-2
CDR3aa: CSAVWQANGYTF
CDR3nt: TGCAGCGCGGTTTGGCAGGCTAATGGCTACACCTTC

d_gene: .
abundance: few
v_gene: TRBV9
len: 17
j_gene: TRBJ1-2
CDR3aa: CASSVALGGQGFYGYTF
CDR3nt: TGTGCCAGCAGCGTAGCCTTAGGTGGGCAGGGCTTCTATGGCTACACCTTC

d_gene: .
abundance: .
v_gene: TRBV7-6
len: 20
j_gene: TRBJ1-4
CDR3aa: CASSYSGGRTWGPTNEKLFF
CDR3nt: TGTGCCAGCAGCTATAGCGGGGGGCGTACGTGGGGGCCAACTAATGAAAAACTGTTTTTT

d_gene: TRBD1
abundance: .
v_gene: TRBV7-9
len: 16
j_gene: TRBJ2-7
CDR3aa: CASSLPPGQGIGEQYF
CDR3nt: TGTGCCAGCAGCTTACCCCCGGGACAGGGCATCGGGGAGCAGTACTTC

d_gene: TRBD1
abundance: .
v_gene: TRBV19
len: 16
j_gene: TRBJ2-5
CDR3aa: CASSISGTGGLETQYF
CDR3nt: TGTGCCAGTAGTATTTCTGGGACAGGGGGCTTAGAGACCCAGTACTTC

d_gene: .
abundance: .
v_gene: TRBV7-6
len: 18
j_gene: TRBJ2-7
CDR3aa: CASSNYVGVGTRTYEQYF
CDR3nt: TGTGCCAGCAGCAACTACGTAGGAGTAGGGACTCGAACCTACGAGCAGTACTTC

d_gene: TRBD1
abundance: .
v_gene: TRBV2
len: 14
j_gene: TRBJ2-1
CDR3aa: CASSEAPGGEGQFF
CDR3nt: TGTGCCAGCAGTGAAGCTCCAGGGGGAGAGGGGCAGTTCTTC

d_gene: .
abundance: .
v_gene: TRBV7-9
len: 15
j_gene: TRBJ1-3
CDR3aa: CASSSQGGVGNTIYF
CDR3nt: TGTGCCAGCAGCTCCCAAGGAGGGGTGGGAAACACCATATATTTT

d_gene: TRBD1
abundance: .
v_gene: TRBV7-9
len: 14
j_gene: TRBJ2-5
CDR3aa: CASSLGTGVETQYF
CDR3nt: TGTGCCAGCAGCCTGGGGACAGGGGTGGAGACCCAGTACTTC

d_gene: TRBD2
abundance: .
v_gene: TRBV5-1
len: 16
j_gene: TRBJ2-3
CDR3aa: CASSLEGGTRAATQYF
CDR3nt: TGCGCCAGCAGCTTGGAGGGGGGGACTAGAGCGGCTACGCAGTATTTT

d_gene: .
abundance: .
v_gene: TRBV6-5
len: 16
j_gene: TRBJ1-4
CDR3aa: CASSYSMSGFGEKLFF
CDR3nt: TGTGCCAGCAGTTACTCGATGTCCGGGTTTGGAGAAAAACTGTTTTTT

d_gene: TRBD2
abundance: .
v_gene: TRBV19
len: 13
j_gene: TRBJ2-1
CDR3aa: CASRVLAGNEQFF
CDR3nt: TGTGCCAGTAGAGTTCTAGCGGGAAATGAGCAGTTCTTC